The present TCR beta chain was sequenced within a study of T cells in Graves' hyperthyroidism and ophthalmopathy. Study-level results: Ophthalmopathy prediction by the model preceded onset by a median about 6.8 months. The majority of expanded thyroid clonotypes above 0.001 also appeared in blood.

In its sample, this clonotype was seen a few times. Its target is not known. It was RNA transcripts that yielded the amplified TCR beta CDR3 regions. The TCR CDR3 was amplified in a first-round RT-PCR using the HTBI primer set. TCRdb redid the calling of the multiplex PCR reads with MiXCR, one entry per CDR3 protein. The sample carries hundreds of thousands of distinct CDR3 sequences, approximately 15% recorded once. This CDR3 region has 15 residues. Germline loops: CDR1 KGHSH, CDR2 LQKENI. The V and J ends lost 0 bases and 4 bases respectively, with 10 bases between them. Uncontrolled infection, other autoimmune disease, pregnancy and lactation each barred patients from inclusion. In making diagnoses, clinical symptoms, serum thyroxine and TRAb, thyroid ultrasound and orbital computed tomography were all used.

The source of this sequence is a woman in her 40s with Graves' ophthalmopathy. The chain employs TRBV18 and TRBJ2-1; possibly TRBD1 or TRBD2 for D (6 bases each). Material for sequencing was blood. The CDR3 loop reads CASSPPGGQYNEQFF. Written as DNA, the CDR3 is TGTGCCAGCTCACCACCGGGGGGCCAATACAATGAGCAGTTCTTC. Filled out from reference TRBV18 and TRBJ2-1, the complete variable domain reads NAGVMQNPRHLVRRRGQEARLRCSPMKGHSHVYWYRQLPEEGLKFMVYLQKENIIDESGMPKERFSAEFPKEGPSILRIQQVVRGDSAAYFCASSPPGGQYNEQFFGPGTRLTVL.